One and the same sample provided the 10 T cell receptor beta chains below, sequenced in a study of T cell repertoires in ileal Crohn's disease (dated by TCRdb to between 2017 and 2020). In the paper's terms, the time point label means: neoterminal ileum biopsy at postoperative endoscopy, about 6 months after surgery. Libraries were prepared through the immunoSEQ multiplex PCR assay. The clones in this table, taken by TCRdb from immuneACCESS, are in-frame only. Not every clone is retained; where verified, under half of the shortfall comes from an unresolved V gene, and the cause of the rest is unknown. Here the sample has some 20,000 clones; 72% occur a single time. About 4.4% of the sample rests with the top ten. Sequencing was performed on ileal tissue. All receptors come from an adult with Crohn's disease.

The chain joins TRBV6-1 to TRBJ1-6; 8 bases agree with TRBD1. Germline V CDR1 and CDR2: MNHNS, SASEGT. Germline trimming cut 4 bases from V and 6 bases from J; bases unmatched to any gene: 2. This CDR3 is 14 amino acids long. CDR3 coding DNA: TGTGCCAGCAGTGTGGACAGGGTTAATTCACCCCTCCACTTT. Encoded protein: CASSVDRVNSPLHF.

The chain combines TRBV4-2 with TRBJ2-3, with TRBD2 as a possible D gene (6 bases). Trimming left V 0 bases short and J 4 bases short, with 14 bases between. The CDR3 runs to 16 residues. From germline, CDR1 is LGHNA and CDR2 YNFKEQ. This CDR3 is CASSQDRDLVPDTQYF. The CDR3 bases are TGTGCCAGCAGCCAAGATCGGGACTTAGTTCCAGATACGCAGTATTTT.

This chain uses TRBV29-1 with TRBJ2-7; D remains unclear. The CDR3 is 13 residues long. The germline V and J ends were trimmed by 6 bases and 0 bases, with 12 bases remaining between them. Germline CDR1 and CDR2: SQVTM and ANQGSEA. CDR3 bases: TGCAGCGTGTCTTCCGGGTTCTCCTACGAGCAGTACTTC. Translation: CSVSSGFSYEQYF.

The chain recombines TRBV5-1 with TRBJ1-3; D is undetermined. CDR1 and CDR2 from the germline V gene are SGHRS and YFSETQ. The germline V and J ends were trimmed by 2 bases and 8 bases, with 11 bases remaining between them. This CDR3 spans 13 amino acids. The CDR3 DNA is TGCGCCAGCAGCTTTGGCACCGCGGACACCATATATTTT. Its protein is CASSFGTADTIYF.

This clone was detected a few times. J is TRBJ2-5 and V is TRBV2, with 7 bases identical to TRBD1. CDR1 and CDR2 (germline): SNHLY, FYNNEI. The CDR3 is made up of 16 amino acids. V was pared by 8 bases and J by 2 bases, with 14 bases of the junction left unmatched. CDR3 protein: CASLSGQKLPQETQYF. DNA of the CDR3: TGTGCCAGCTTATCGGGACAGAAATTACCACAAGAGACCCAGTACTTC.

The sample holds a few counts of this clone. The V gene is TRBV19, the J gene TRBJ1-1, with D perhaps matching TRBD1 (6 bases). V was cut by 6 bases and J by 8 bases, with 16 bases left in between. This CDR3 has 13 residues. In germline, CDR1 is LNHDA, CDR2 SQIVND (reference sequence). Written as DNA, the CDR3 is TGTGCCAGTAGGATGACAGGAACGATAGAAGCTTTCTTT. It translates to CASRMTGTIEAFF.

The chain is built from TRBV10-2 and TRBJ1-1; no reliable D call. The ends were cut back, 6 bases at V and 4 bases at J, with 12 bases in the middle. CDR1 WSHSY and CDR2 SAAADI come from the germline V gene. This CDR3 comprises 13 residues. Written as DNA, the CDR3 is TGCGCCAGCAGAGTGGGCCTCGGCACTGAAGCTTTCTTT. Its translation is CASRVGLGTEAFF.

This chain links TRBV30 with TRBJ1-1; the match to TRBD1 covers 7 bases. This CDR3 comprises 13 residues. Germline lookup yields CDR1 GTSNPN and CDR2 SVGIG (reference sequence). The trim removed 7 bases at V and 0 bases at J, leaving 5 bases unmatched. The DNA of the CDR3 is TGTGCCTCAAAGGGACAGATGAACACTGAAGCTTTCTTT. Its protein product is CASKGQMNTEAFF.

V gene TRBV6-5 combines with J gene TRBJ2-2; D perhaps matches TRBD2 (7 bases). V lost 10 bases to trimming and J lost 4 bases, with 19 bases between them. Germline assignment: CDR1 MNHEY and CDR2 SVGAGI. The CDR3 totals 15 residues. Here the CDR3 DNA reads TGTGCCACCTCCGGGGGGCTAATTGGCACCGGGGAGCTGTTTTTT. It specifies CATSGGLIGTGELFF.

This clone came up once. The V call is TRBV7-2, the J call TRBJ1-2; the match to TRBD1 covers 9 bases. The CDR3 is made up of 13 amino acids. Unmatched junction bases numbered 9, after V lost 5 bases and J lost 11 bases. The germline V gene encodes CDR1 SGHTA and CDR2 FQGNSA. The CDR3, as DNA: TGTGCCAGCAGCGCGGACAGGGGACTTGGATACACCTTC. Translating it yields CASSADRGLGYTF.